A single sample gave rise to the 27 T cell receptor beta chains below, sequenced in a study of T cell clones after liver transplantation. Produced via immunoSEQ multiplex PCR; TCRdb's table is partial and in-frame only. The table lists about 80,000 clones, roughly 82% of them singletons. The sample was CD4+ T cells from blood, taken 45 to 46 months after liver transplant. The receptors were sampled from a human patient who received a liver transplant. Among the T cells, some may be from the graft donor.

The J gene is TRBJ2-3, the V gene TRBV28; 9 bases line up with TRBD2. Germline loops: CDR1 MDHEN, CDR2 SYDVKM. V lost 2 bases and J lost 3; bases outside the gene matches: 6. The CDR3 extends over 16 amino acids. The CDR3 loop is CASSLGTSGLTDTQYF. CDR3 DNA: TGTGCCAGCAGTTTAGGAACTAGCGGGTTGACAGATACGCAGTATTTT.

J is TRBJ2-1 and V is TRBV4-1; TRBD2 matches at 10 bases. Germline V gives CDR1 MGHRA, CDR2 YSYEKL. V shed 0 bases, J shed 5 bases, and the junction held 7 bases outside the gene matches. The CDR3 consists of 17 residues. The CDR3 DNA follows: TGCGCCAGCAGCCAAGAGCATTCTAGCGGGGGAAACAATGAGCAGTTCTTC. It yields the protein CASSQEHSSGGNNEQFF.

To note about this clone: This specimen includes other DNA sequences encoding the same CDR3. The chain links TRBV7-9 to TRBJ2-2; D may be TRBD1 (5 bases). V was clipped by 2 bases and J by 4 bases, with 5 bases between them. Germline assignment: CDR1 SEHNR and CDR2 FQNEAQ (reference sequence). This CDR3 contains 13 residues. In DNA form, the CDR3 reads TGTGCCAGCAGCTTACAGGGCACCGGGGAGCTGTTTTTT. Translated: CASSLQGTGELFF. Using reference TRBV7-9 and TRBJ2-2 for the parts outside the CDR3, the full variable domain is DTGVSQNPRHKITKRGQNVTFRCDPISEHNRLYWYRQTLGQGPEFLTYFQNEAQLEKSRLLSDRFSAERPKGSFSTLEIQRTEQGDSAMYLCASSLQGTGELFFGEGSRLTVL.

This sequence joins TRBV19 and TRBJ1-1; 9 bases agree with TRBD1. CDR1 is LNHDA, CDR2 SQIVND, per germline (reference sequence). This CDR3 has 15 amino acids. V was clipped by 5 bases and J by 2 bases; unmatched bases: 6. The CDR3 is CASSQTGGINTEAFF. Here the CDR3 DNA reads TGTGCCAGTAGTCAGACAGGGGGGATCAACACTGAAGCTTTCTTT.

The chain recombines TRBV30 with TRBJ1-5; D remains ambiguous. Trimming left V 2 bases short and J 6 bases short, with 17 bases between. The V gene's germline CDR1 is GTSNPN and CDR2 SVGIG (reference sequence). CDR3 length equals 15 residues. The CDR3, as DNA: TGTGCCTGGAGTCCTCCGTCGGGGTCTTTTCAGCCCCAGCATTTT. Residues: CAWSPPSGSFQPQHF.

This chain links TRBV5-8 with TRBJ2-7; 7 bases align to TRBD2. The V and J ends lost 2 bases and 7 bases, in that order; junction bases with no gene match: 9. Germline V gives CDR1 SGHTS, CDR2 YDEGEE. There are 14 residues in the CDR3. CDR3 nucleotides: TGTGCCAGCAGCTTCCGAGGGAGGGCCGGAGAGCAGTACTTC. Encoded protein: CASSFRGRAGEQYF.

The chain employs TRBV7-2 and TRBJ2-1, with 9 positions matching TRBD2. After removal of 6 bases from V and 9 bases from J, the junction contained 9 bases not matched to a gene. Looked up from germline, CDR1 is SGHTA and CDR2 is FQGNSA. The CDR3 spans 14 residues. CDR3 nucleotide sequence: TGTGCCAGCAGGGCCGGACTAGCGTTTGGTGAGCAGTTCTTC. Protein product: CASRAGLAFGEQFF.

The V call is TRBV7-9, the J call TRBJ2-7; TRBD1 matches 9 bases. The V gene end was trimmed by 2 bases and the J gene end by 1 base; junction bases not matched to a gene: 15. The CDR3 has 19 residues. Germline values: CDR1 SEHNR, CDR2 FQNEAQ (reference sequence). This chain's CDR3 is CASSLRPPLSGTGSYEQYF. CDR3 in DNA: TGTGCCAGCAGCTTAAGACCACCTCTCTCCGGGACAGGGTCCTACGAGCAGTACTTC.

The chain recombines TRBV2 with TRBJ1-2; maybe TRBD1 (5 bases). CDR1 is SNHLY, CDR2 FYNNEI, per germline. Trimming cost V 7 bases and J 8 bases, with 20 bases left between them. The CDR3 covers 14 residues. Here the CDR3 DNA reads TGTGCCAGCACCTCCCTCGGCAGGGTGAGCGGCTACACCTTC. Encoded protein: CASTSLGRVSGYTF.

This chain links TRBV5-6 with TRBJ1-2; the D is unclear. The germline gives CDR1 SGHDT, CDR2 YYEEEE. The CDR3 sequence is 14 residues long. The ends were cut back, 0 bases at V and 8 bases at J, with 14 bases in the middle. For the CDR3, the DNA is TGTGCCAGCAGCTTGGCCGGGAATCCCTACGGCTACACCTTC. Translated, it gives CASSLAGNPYGYTF.

The chain carries TRBV18 and TRBJ2-3, with TRBD2 identical over 13 bases. Germline assignment: CDR1 KGHSH and CDR2 LQKENI. The J segment lost 4 bases and the V segment lost 6 bases, leaving 7 bases of the junction unmatched. There are 16 residues in the CDR3. CDR3 DNA: TGTGCCAGCTCGAGGACTAGCGGGAGTCCCCCAGATACGCAGTATTTT. Its protein is CASSRTSGSPPDTQYF.

The CDR3 DNA is TGCGCCAGCAGCTTGGTAGGGGATGTGAACACTGAAGCTTTCTTT. Its translation is CASSLVGDVNTEAFF. This chain joins TRBV5-1 and TRBJ1-1, with a tentative D call TRBD1 (5 bases). V lost 0 bases to trimming and J lost 0 bases, with 9 bases between them. CDR1 and CDR2 from the germline V gene are SGHRS and YFSETQ. The CDR3 runs 15 residues.

The gene calls are TRBV6-5 and TRBJ1-5; D remains ambiguous. Germline CDR1 is MNHEY and CDR2 is SVGAGI. The CDR3 is 14 amino acids. Trimming removed 8 bases at V and 0 bases at J, with 11 bases between. This chain's CDR3 is CASGGPTSNQPQHF. The CDR3 DNA reads as TGTGCCAGCGGCGGACCGACTAGCAATCAGCCCCAGCATTTT.

This chain joins TRBV2 and TRBJ1-5; D ambiguous. This CDR3 has 14 amino acids. Trimming removed 8 bases at V and 0 bases at J, with 11 bases between. CDR1 is SNHLY and CDR2 is FYNNEI in the germline V gene. The CDR3 sequence: CASAWGDSNQPQHF. CDR3 DNA: TGTGCCAGCGCCTGGGGTGATAGCAATCAGCCCCAGCATTTT.

This chain uses TRBV18 with TRBJ2-7; 7 positions match TRBD1. CDR3 length: 16 residues. The germline V gene encodes CDR1 KGHSH and CDR2 LQKENI. Losses at the gene ends were 1 base for V and 3 bases for J; bases not matched to a gene: 9. In DNA form, the CDR3 reads TGTGCCAGCTCACCACAGTTAAGGGGACAGAGCTACGAGCAGTACTTC. Residues: CASSPQLRGQSYEQYF.

This clone was observed a single time. The rearrangement joins TRBV6-6 to TRBJ2-1; the D is unclear. The germline V and J ends were trimmed by 8 bases and 9 bases, with 20 bases remaining between them. CDR3 length equals 14 residues. The germline CDR1 and CDR2 sequences are MNHNY and SVGAGI (reference sequence). CDR3 sequence (DNA): TGTGCCAGCTCCCTAGATGTGGCTAGAGGTGAGCAGTTCTTC. It yields the protein CASSLDVARGEQFF.

The V gene is TRBV28, the J gene TRBJ1-2; the D is unclear. Germline V gene sequence: CDR1 MDHEN, CDR2 SYDVKM. Trimming shortened V by 5 bases and J by 6 bases, and 10 bases separated the two germline ends. This CDR3 has 12 amino acids. CDR3 DNA sequence: TGTGCCAGCAGTCCATCGTGGGATGGCTACACCTTC. Protein: CASSPSWDGYTF.

V gene TRBV5-1 combines with J gene TRBJ2-5, with D uncertain. The germline gives CDR1 SGHRS, CDR2 YFSETQ. Trimming cost V 0 bases and J 4 bases, with 7 bases left between them. The CDR3 runs to 13 residues. The CDR3 DNA follows: TGCGCCAGCAGCTTGGGGCAGAGAGAGACCCAGTACTTC. Translation: CASSLGQRETQYF.

V usage is TRBV2 and J usage is TRBJ2-6, with D perhaps TRBD2 (7 bases). This CDR3 comprises 15 residues. The V and J ends lost 4 bases and 4 bases respectively, with 11 bases between them. CDR1 is SNHLY and CDR2 is FYNNEI in the germline V gene. The CDR3 DNA reads TGTGCCAGCAGTGGCGGGGGCGCCGGGGCCAACGTCCTGACTTTC. Protein: CASSGGGAGANVLTF. Full variable domain (remainder filled in from reference TRBV2 and TRBJ2-6): EPEVTQTPSHQVTQMGQEVILRCVPISNHLYFYWYRQILGQKVEFLVSFYNNEISEKSEIFDDQFSVERPDGSNFTLKIRSTKLEDSAMYFCASSGGGAGANVLTFGAGSRLTVL.

The gene calls are TRBV2 and TRBJ1-1; 10 bases are a match to TRBD1. J lost 9 bases, V lost 11 bases, and 12 bases had no gene match. Germline CDR1 reads SNHLY; CDR2 reads FYNNEI. The CDR3 is 13 residues long. For the CDR3, the DNA is TGTGCCGCAAGCCAGGACAGGGGGAGTAAAGCTTTCTTT. This encodes CAASQDRGSKAFF.

This clone was detected only a few times. J is TRBJ1-1 and V is TRBV7-2; 7 bases align to TRBD1. The junction had 13 bases not matched to a gene; V was cut back by 4 bases and J by 8 bases. CDR1 is SGHTA, CDR2 FQGNSA, per germline. CDR3 length: 15 residues. The DNA of the CDR3 is TGTGCCAGCAGCTGGGACGGGACAGCGGGGAAGGAAGCTTTCTTT. This codes for CASSWDGTAGKEAFF. Complete variable domain (other parts from reference TRBV7-2 and TRBJ1-1): GAGVSQSPSNKVTEKGKDVELRCDPISGHTALYWYRQSLGQGLEFLIYFQGNSAPDKSGLPSDRFSAERTGGSVSTLTIQRTQQEDSAVYLCASSWDGTAGKEAFFGQGTRLTVV.

This chain links TRBV7-7 with TRBJ2-2; D gene ambiguous. The V end was cut by 1 base, the J end by 6 bases, with 6 bases between. The CDR3 is 13 amino acids. Germline V gene lookup returns CDR1 SSHAT and CDR2 FNYEAQ (reference sequence). Here the CDR3 reads CASSLDWAGELFF. The DNA of the CDR3 is TGTGCCAGCAGCTTAGATTGGGCCGGGGAGCTGTTTTTT. Based on the CDR3 plus reference TRBV7-7 and TRBJ2-2, the full variable domain is GAGVSQSPRYKVTKRGQDVTLRCDPISSHATLYWYQQALGQGPEFLTYFNYEAQPDKSGLPSDRFSAERPEGSISTLTIQRTEQRDSAMYRCASSLDWAGELFFGEGSRLTVL.

The chain employs TRBV6-5 and TRBJ2-7; maybe TRBD2 (5 bases). The CDR3 extends over 15 amino acids. Germline V gene lookup returns CDR1 MNHEY and CDR2 SVGAGI. V was trimmed by 7 bases and J by 5 bases, leaving 21 bases between them. This chain's CDR3 is CASTPTRGGQNEQYF. The CDR3 DNA is TGTGCCAGCACCCCGACCCGGGGTGGTCAAAACGAGCAGTACTTC.

This chain links TRBV10-3 with TRBJ1-1, with D possibly matching TRBD1 (6 bases). This CDR3 has 14 residues. Germline CDR1 is ENHRY and CDR2 is SYGVKD. Trimming removed 5 bases from V and 3 bases from J, with 13 bases in between. Here the CDR3 DNA reads TGTGCCATCAGTTTACAGGGTATGGACACTGAAGCTTTCTTT. It specifies CAISLQGMDTEAFF.

There are a few counts of this clone. V is TRBV7-8 and J is TRBJ1-2; D is possibly TRBD1 (5 bases). V lost 5 bases and J lost 0, with 10 bases in between. Germline V CDR1 and CDR2: SGHVS, FQNEAQ. CDR3 length: 14 residues. CDR3 sequence (DNA): TGTGCCAGCAGCCGTCAGGGTTCTAACTATGGCTACACCTTC. Protein sequence: CASSRQGSNYGYTF.

This chain joins TRBV9 and TRBJ1-1; D is uncertain. The germline V gene has CDR1 SGDLS and CDR2 YYNGEE. The CDR3 covers 13 residues. V shed 0 bases and J shed 3 bases, with 6 bases lying between them. Here the CDR3 reads CASSVAVYTEAFF. In DNA, the CDR3 is TGTGCCAGCAGCGTAGCCGTTTACACTGAAGCTTTCTTT.

This clone appeared a single time. The rearrangement uses TRBV5-1 and TRBJ2-7, with D unclear. Trimming removed 0 bases from V and 0 bases from J, with 7 bases in between. This CDR3 has 14 residues. Germline CDR1 SGHRS, CDR2 YFSETQ. The CDR3 bases are TGCGCCAGCAGCTTGGGGCTGAACTCCTACGAGCAGTACTTC. Amino acid sequence: CASSLGLNSYEQYF.